One T cell receptor beta chain is described in this entry. As yet, its antigen is unknown. Germline CDR1 reads MNHEY; CDR2 reads SVGAGI. CDR3 length equals 15 residues. V lost 4 bases to trimming and J lost 5 bases; unmatched junction nucleotides: 8. The isolated RNA, all of it, was reverse transcribed, so expressed TCRB transcripts were what got sequenced. TCRdb's copy holds only in-frame clones and misses some; the assay was immunoSEQ multiplex PCR. The sample holds more than 25,000 clones; roughly half are singletons and the top ten take more than 0.3%. Purities in excess of 95% were seen in all sorted populations. This record comes from a study of beta chain features in type 1 diabetes. Study-wide results and caveats: Among all four CD4+ subsets, Type 1 diabetes patients had TCRB CDR3s that were moderately but significantly shorter.

The sample consisted of stem cell memory CD4+ T cells from blood. This chain links TRBV6-5 with TRBJ2-4; TRBD2 matches at 7 bases. The receptor was derived from a man aged 25-45 years with type 1 diabetes. CDR3 sequence (DNA): TGTGCCAGCAGTTTGGGAGGGAATTCTGAAAACATTCAGTACTTC. Translated: CASSLGGNSENIQYF.